Presented here are 21 T cell receptor beta chains from one specimen sequenced in a study of T cell responses to AZD1222 COVID-19 vaccine (dated by TCRdb to the early 2020s). The library came from the immunoSEQ multiplex PCR assay. TCRdb obtained this table from immuneACCESS and retained in-frame rearrangements with V and J assigned. These tables miss some clones; where compared with another copy, unresolved V genes account for less than half of the shortfall, and the remainder is unexplained. The sample table shows 100,000 to 120,000 clones, and roughly 90% are seen once. The leading ten clones occupy approximately 15% of the sample. The label giving this sample's time point can be read as: about 28 days (+/-7) after the second vaccine dose. The specimen comprised peripheral blood, sampled 28 days after the second AZD1222 dose. The origin of the receptors is an adult who received the AZD1222 COVID-19 vaccine.

The chain recombines TRBV19 with TRBJ1-4; D may be TRBD1 (5 bases). CDR3 length: 14 amino acids. V was pared by 3 bases and J by 8 bases, with 13 bases between. CDR1 is LNHDA and CDR2 is SQIVND in the germline V gene (reference sequence). The CDR3 spells CASSIRQGQEKLFF. CDR3 in DNA: TGTGCCAGTAGTATCAGGCAGGGTCAAGAAAAACTGTTTTTT.

The V call is TRBV25-1, the J call TRBJ1-1; 8 nucleotides agree with TRBD1. V gave up 7 bases and J gave up 7 bases; unmatched junction bases: 11. The CDR3 loop spans 14 amino acids. CDR1 and CDR2 from the germline V gene are MGHDK and SYGVNS. Written as DNA, the CDR3 is TGTGCCAGCACCGATCGGCTTACAGGGGGTGAAGCTTTCTTT. Translated: CASTDRLTGGEAFF.

The chain has TRBV12-5 and TRBJ2-1, with D possibly being TRBD2 (6 bases). The CDR3 runs to 14 residues. Per the germline V gene, CDR1 is LGHNT and CDR2 is FRNRAP. Trimming pared 3 bases from V and 2 bases from J, leaving 8 bases between. The DNA for the CDR3 is TGTGCTAGTGGTTTTGGGGAGGCCTACAATGAGCAGTTCTTC. It encodes CASGFGEAYNEQFF.

This rearrangement joins TRBV7-2 to TRBJ1-4; no reliable D call. The length of the CDR3 is 15 residues. Trimming removed 1 base from V and 4 bases from J, with 10 bases in between. Germline loops: CDR1 SGHTA, CDR2 FQGNSA. The CDR3 coding sequence is TGTGCCAGCAGCTTAGGGGTCGGGAATAATGAAAAACTGTTTTTT. Protein: CASSLGVGNNEKLFF.

This clone has only a few counts. The gene calls are TRBV19 and TRBJ1-4; no reliable D call. Trimming took 11 bases from V and 0 from J, leaving 13 bases between them. Looked up from germline, CDR1 is LNHDA and CDR2 is SQIVND (reference sequence). The CDR3 runs 14 residues. CDR3 bases: TGTGCCTCCGTTGAATCTGCAACTAATGAAAAACTGTTTTTT. It is translated as CASVESATNEKLFF. The whole variable domain, filled in from reference TRBV19 and TRBJ1-4, reads DGGITQSPKYLFRKEGQNVTLSCEQNLNHDAMYWYRQDPGQGLRLIYYSQIVNDFQKGDIAEGYSVSREKKESFPLTVTSAQKNPTAFYLCASVESATNEKLFFGSGTQLSVL.

About this clone itself: Compared with germline, one end of the junction differs, possibly owing to a read error. The J gene is TRBJ1-1, the V gene TRBV5-1; D not certain. Germline lookup yields CDR1 SGHRS and CDR2 YFSETQ. CDR3 length equals 11 residues. The CDR3 loop reads CASRLGTEAFF. The CDR3, as DNA: TGCGCCAGCAGGTTGGGCACTGAAGCTTTCTTT.

This CDR3 reads CASSMWRAGVQPQHF. The CDR3 DNA sequence: TGTGCCAGTAGTATGTGGAGGGCAGGGGTACAGCCCCAGCATTTT. J is TRBJ1-5 and V is TRBV19; a weak D match, TRBD1 (6 bases). CDR1 and CDR2 (germline): LNHDA, SQIVND (reference sequence). Trimming pared 3 bases from V and 7 bases from J, leaving 16 bases between. This CDR3 contains 15 residues.

The V call is TRBV19, the J call TRBJ2-5, with TRBD2 identical over 7 bases. Per germline, CDR1 LNHDA and CDR2 SQIVND (reference sequence). After removal of 3 bases from V and 8 bases from J, the junction contained 21 bases not matched to a gene. This CDR3 contains 18 residues. The CDR3: CASSIETHRAGSRDTQYF. The CDR3, as DNA: TGTGCCAGTAGTATTGAGACACACCGAGCGGGGTCAAGAGACACCCAGTACTTC.

This sequence joins TRBV28 and TRBJ1-2; 10 nucleotides align to TRBD1. The CDR3 spans 14 residues. The V and J ends lost 4 bases and 7 bases, in that order; junction bases with no gene match: 6. Germline loops: CDR1 MDHEN, CDR2 SYDVKM. The CDR3 region has the DNA TGTGCCAGCAGTTCGGACAGGGGGGCAGGTGGCTACACCTTC. Protein sequence: CASSSDRGAGGYTF.

The genes are TRBV7-2 and TRBJ1-2, with D uncertain. This CDR3 region has 16 residues. The ends were cut back, 3 bases at V and 3 bases at J, with 17 bases in the middle. The V gene's germline CDR1 is SGHTA and CDR2 FQGNSA. The CDR3 here is CASSFPRLDGDYGYTF. The CDR3 DNA is TGTGCCAGCAGCTTTCCCAGACTAGACGGGGACTATGGCTACACCTTC.

The gene calls are TRBV19 and TRBJ2-7; 11 bases align to TRBD1. Germline CDR1 is LNHDA and CDR2 is SQIVND (reference sequence). J gave up 5 bases and V 10 bases, and 4 bases lay outside the gene matches. The length of the CDR3 is 12 residues. Here the CDR3 reads CATGQGAHEQYF. The CDR3 DNA reads TGTGCCACCGGACAGGGGGCTCACGAGCAGTACTTC.

This chain links TRBV5-5 with TRBJ1-3; D gene uncertain. The CDR3 loop spans 14 amino acids. V lost 4 bases and J lost 2, with 10 bases in between. Germline V lookup: CDR1 SGHKS, CDR2 YYEKEE (reference sequence). For the CDR3, the DNA is TGTGCCAGCAGCCCCTATAAGGCTGGAAACACCATATATTTT. This gives the protein CASSPYKAGNTIYF.

The V and J genes are TRBV15 and TRBJ1-6; D is undetermined. The CDR3 runs 12 residues. Germline CDR1 LNHNV, CDR2 YYDKDF (reference sequence). With 5 bases removed from V and 7 bases from J, the gap between germline ends came to 6 bases. The CDR3 reads CATSLRNSPLHF. CDR3 DNA: TGTGCCACCAGCTTGAGGAATTCACCCCTCCACTTT.

The CDR3 DNA follows: TGTGCCAGCAGTTTAAGGGGGCCCTACAATGAGCAGTTCTTC. Protein sequence: CASSLRGPYNEQFF. The rearrangement links TRBV6-5 to TRBJ2-1, with TRBD1 matching over 7 bases. CDR1 is MNHEY, CDR2 SVGAGI, per germline. Trimming cost V 4 bases and J 2 bases; bases outside gene matches: 2. This CDR3 region has 14 residues.

The gene calls are TRBV27 and TRBJ1-4; D is unresolved. This CDR3 is built from 16 residues. CDR1 is MNHEY and CDR2 is SMNVEV in the germline V gene (reference sequence). Between the trimmed V and J ends, which lost 5 bases and 0 bases, there was a span of 13 bases. The chain's CDR3 is CASSPSRGSTNEKLFF. In DNA, the CDR3 is TGTGCCAGCAGTCCCTCGAGAGGGTCAACTAATGAAAAACTGTTTTTT.

The chain uses TRBV3-1 (or the pseudogene TRBV3-2) and TRBJ2-5; D is possibly TRBD1 (6 bases). V was clipped by 0 bases and J by 5 bases, with 19 bases between them. CDR1 and CDR2 (germline): LGHDT, YNNKEL (reference sequence). This CDR3 contains 17 residues. The CDR3 reads CASSQDRAVGAGETQYF. The CDR3 DNA reads as TGTGCCAGCAGCCAAGATCGAGCGGTGGGGGCTGGGGAGACCCAGTACTTC.

This chain uses TRBV4-1 with TRBJ2-7; 7 nucleotides align to TRBD1. The CDR3 runs 13 residues. The junction had 1 base not matched to a gene; V was cut back by 4 bases and J by 1 base. Germline loops: CDR1 MGHRA, CDR2 YSYEKL. As DNA, the CDR3 is TGCGCCAGCAGCCTACAGGGGTCCTACGAGCAGTACTTC. Translation gives CASSLQGSYEQYF.

The chain carries TRBV4-1 and TRBJ2-2, with D maybe TRBD2 (6 bases). This CDR3 is built from 17 residues. Germline CDR1 MGHRA, CDR2 YSYEKL. V lost 2 bases, J lost 3 bases, and 16 bases lay in between. The CDR3 sequence is CASSQPTRAKDTGELFF. In nucleotides, the CDR3 is TGCGCCAGCAGCCAACCGACTAGGGCGAAGGACACCGGGGAGCTGTTTTTT.

This rearrangement joins TRBV27 to TRBJ2-7, with TRBD1 matching over 7 bases. The junction had 5 bases not matched to a gene; V was cut back by 6 bases and J by 0 bases. From germline, CDR1 is MNHEY and CDR2 SMNVEV (reference sequence). This CDR3 region has 14 residues. As DNA, the CDR3 is TGTGCCAGCAGGCCTCAGGGGGACTCCTACGAGCAGTACTTC. Translated, it gives CASRPQGDSYEQYF.

With regard to this clone: One junction end does not reproduce the germline sequence, and a read error may be involved. The V gene is TRBV10-2, the J gene TRBJ1-3, with 7 bases identical to TRBD1. CDR1 and CDR2 from the germline V gene are WSHSY and SAAADI. This CDR3 contains 14 residues. CDR3 coding DNA: TGCGCCATCTCCTCGGGACAGTCTGAAAACACCATATATTTT. Translated: CAISSGQSENTIYF.

The chain carries TRBV7-9 and TRBJ1-4; D is ambiguous. There are 16 residues in the CDR3. V was trimmed by 1 base and J by 6 bases, leaving 15 bases between them. CDR1 SEHNR and CDR2 FQNEAQ come from the germline V gene (reference sequence). CDR3 region: CASSLGIGKAHEKLFF. As DNA, the CDR3 is TGTGCCAGCAGCTTAGGAATCGGGAAGGCTCATGAAAAACTGTTTTTT.